This T cell receptor (beta chain) appears in the sequencing data of a study of read filtering for tumor transcriptome and immune sequencing. Study-level information: After DNase treatment, RNA was made into whole-transcriptome libraries. TCR-mapped reads were about 3.5 to 10.27 million with IR-seq versus about 85 to 1,300 with RNA-seq. Study-wide results and caveats: IR-seq and RNA-seq agreed better without single-read clonotypes.

The germline CDR1 and CDR2 sequences are ENHRY and SYGVKD. Trimming removed 2 bases at V and 6 bases at J, with 11 bases between. This CDR3 spans 14 amino acids. This library used approximately 0.4 ug RNA and molecular barcoded adaptors spanning alpha/delta and beta/gamma chains. TCRdb reprocessed the reads via MiXCR and lists one record per CDR3 protein. The data hold about 130,000 distinct CDR3 sequences, with 10% to 15% observed a single time. Every patient had bone marrow sampled while the disease was active. This clonotype was detected many times. Antigen: not known. The clonotype was recovered from a donor at least 40 years old with multiple myeloma. The specimen was a population of CD138-negative cells sorted from bone marrow. This chain links TRBV10-3 with TRBJ2-1; no firm D call. DNA of the CDR3: TGTGCCATCAGTGAGGTTGACCCGCCCAATGAGCAGTTCTTC. Translation: CAISEVDPPNEQFF.